Following are 7 T cell receptor beta chains from one sample sequenced in a study of T cell responses to AZD1222 COVID-19 vaccine. Sequenced by immunoSEQ multiplex PCR; TCRdb stores in-frame clones only, minus some. The sample lists about 68,000 clones, just over 85% occurring once. Here the sequenced sample was peripheral blood, taken on day 0 of AZD1222 vaccination. Source of these receptors: an adult in good health.

The gene calls are TRBV9 and TRBJ2-1; a weak D match, TRBD1 (6 bases). Trimming pared 0 bases from V and 4 bases from J, leaving 14 bases between. The CDR3 consists of 16 residues. Germline CDR1 and CDR2: SGDLS and YYNGEE. The CDR3 spells CASSVAWGQGYNEQFF. The CDR3 DNA sequence: TGTGCCAGCAGCGTAGCCTGGGGGCAGGGATACAATGAGCAGTTCTTC.

This rearrangement joins TRBV6-2 or TRBV6-3 to TRBJ2-2; D is unresolved. The CDR3 is 13 amino acids. Between the trimmed V and J ends, which lost 5 bases and 5 bases, there was a span of 9 bases. Looked up from germline, CDR1 is MNHEY and CDR2 is SVGEGT. The CDR3 DNA sequence: TGTGCCAGCAGTGATCCTGGGACCGGGGAGCTGTTTTTT. Translated, it gives CASSDPGTGELFF.

The chain is built from TRBV7-2 and TRBJ2-2, with D unresolved. The germline CDR1 and CDR2 sequences are SGHTA and FQGNSA. Trimming took off 1 base at V and 4 bases at J, with 4 bases between the two ends. This CDR3 region has 13 residues. As DNA, the CDR3 is TGTGCCAGCAGCTTAGGGGGCACCGGGGAGCTGTTTTTT. Protein sequence: CASSLGGTGELFF.

This chain uses TRBV2 with TRBJ1-2; the D gene is possibly TRBD1 (5 bases). Germline V gene sequence: CDR1 SNHLY, CDR2 FYNNEI. The V end was cut by 6 bases, the J end by 4 bases, with 15 bases between. CDR3 size: 14 residues. CDR3 residues: CASSPDSSTYGYTF. CDR3 bases: TGTGCCAGCAGCCCTGACAGCAGTACCTATGGCTACACCTTC.

The chain joins TRBV5-1 to TRBJ2-3, with 10 bases fitting TRBD2. The junction had 7 bases not matched to a gene; V was cut back by 0 bases and J by 6 bases. The CDR3 runs 16 residues. CDR1 is SGHRS and CDR2 is YFSETQ in the germline V gene. The CDR3, as DNA: TGCGCCAGCAGCTTGGTGCTAGCGGGAGCGGGGGATACGCAGTATTTT. It encodes CASSLVLAGAGDTQYF. Full variable domain (remainder filled in from reference TRBV5-1 and TRBJ2-3): KAGVTQTPRYLIKTRGQQVTLSCSPISGHRSVSWYQQTPGQGLQFLFEYFSETQRNKGNFPGRFSGRQFSNSRSEMNVSTLELGDSALYLCASSLVLAGAGDTQYFGPGTRLTVL.

The chain couples TRBV19 to TRBJ2-2; 10 nucleotides agree with TRBD1. Unmatched junction bases numbered 8, after V lost 5 bases and J lost 5 bases. The germline V gene has CDR1 LNHDA and CDR2 SQIVND (reference sequence). The CDR3 loop spans 16 amino acids. The CDR3 reads CASSSDGTGVTGELFF. The DNA for the CDR3 is TGTGCCAGTAGTTCCGACGGGACAGGGGTAACCGGGGAGCTGTTTTTT.

The rearrangement joins TRBV6-4 to TRBJ1-6; no reliable D call. V shed 2 bases and J shed 8 bases, with 7 bases lying between them. The CDR3 runs 13 residues. Germline values: CDR1 MRHNA, CDR2 SNTAGT. The chain's CDR3 is CASSDTWDSPLHF. In nucleotides, the CDR3 is TGTGCCAGCAGTGACACTTGGGATTCACCCCTCCACTTT.